The 6 T cell receptor beta chains given below trace back to one sample, sequenced in a study of human thymus T cells. Corrective heart surgery yielded resections, and these provided the thymus tissue. The data were produced by immunoSEQ multiplex PCR, yet TCRdb's version contains in-frame clones alone and is incomplete. The profile covers 120,000 or so clones, with over 85% appearing a single time and around 0.025% taken by the ten largest. The sample consisted of thymus tissue. Source of these receptors: a boy under two years old with a congenital heart defect but otherwise immunologically healthy.

As for this clone: This sample includes further DNA sequences coding for the same CDR3. V is TRBV5-1 and J is TRBJ1-1; unclear D gene. With 4 bases removed from V and 1 base from J, the gap between germline ends came to 8 bases. This CDR3 is 13 amino acids long. Per germline, CDR1 SGHRS and CDR2 YFSETQ. The CDR3 DNA is TGCGCCAGCAGCCTGACGGGGAACACTGAAGCTTTCTTT. This sequence encodes CASSLTGNTEAFF. Filled out from reference TRBV5-1 and TRBJ1-1, the complete variable domain reads KAGVTQTPRYLIKTRGQQVTLSCSPISGHRSVSWYQQTPGQGLQFLFEYFSETQRNKGNFPGRFSGRQFSNSRSEMNVSTLELGDSALYLCASSLTGNTEAFFGQGTRLTVV.

This rearrangement joins TRBV4-3 to TRBJ2-3, with 8 nucleotides matching TRBD2. V gave up 1 base and J gave up 5 bases; unmatched junction bases: 5. The CDR3 has 15 residues. The V gene's germline CDR1 is LGHNA and CDR2 YSLEER. CDR3 DNA: TGCGCCAGCAGCCAAGGGGTGACTAGCGAAGATACGCAGTATTTT. This codes for CASSQGVTSEDTQYF.

In this sample, this clone turned up once. The gene calls are TRBV5-6 and TRBJ2-7; TRBD1 matches at 7 bases. There are 15 residues in the CDR3. The germline CDR1 and CDR2 sequences are SGHDT and YYEEEE. Trimming cost V 5 bases and J 4 bases; bases outside gene matches: 12. CDR3 coding DNA: TGTGCCAGCAGGGGGGTATGGGACAGTAAATACGAGCAGTACTTC. Its translation is CASRGVWDSKYEQYF.

This clone appeared a few times. Written as DNA, the CDR3 is TGTGCCAGCAGCTTAGAATCTTCTATGAACACTGAAGCTTTCTTT. It is translated as CASSLESSMNTEAFF. The chain carries TRBV7-9 and TRBJ1-1; D unresolved. The CDR3 runs 15 residues. Trimming left V 1 base short and J 0 bases short, with 9 bases between. CDR1 SEHNR and CDR2 FQNEAQ come from the germline V gene (reference sequence).

The chain uses TRBV5-8 and TRBJ2-7, with D perhaps TRBD1 or TRBD2 (6 bases each). Per the germline V gene, CDR1 is SGHTS and CDR2 is YDEGEE. This CDR3 contains 15 residues. With 4 bases removed from V and 2 bases from J, the gap between germline ends came to 16 bases. This chain's CDR3 is CASSPGGVDPYEQYF. Written as DNA, the CDR3 is TGTGCCAGCAGCCCCGGGGGCGTGGACCCCTACGAGCAGTACTTC.

The chain has TRBV7-3 and TRBJ2-3; D possibly corresponds to TRBD1 (5 bases). The CDR3 runs 14 residues. With 5 bases removed from V and 0 bases from J, the gap between germline ends came to 9 bases. CDR1 is SGHTA, CDR2 FQGTGA, per germline. The CDR3 region is CASSLRASTDTQYF. The CDR3 coding sequence is TGTGCCAGCAGCCTCAGGGCTAGCACAGATACGCAGTATTTT. Using reference TRBV7-3 and TRBJ2-3 for the parts outside the CDR3, the full variable domain is GAGVSQTPSNKVTEKGKYVELRCDPISGHTALYWYRQSLGQGPEFLIYFQGTGAADDSGLPNDRFFAVRPEGSVSTLKIQRTERGDSAVYLCASSLRASTDTQYFGPGTRLTVL.